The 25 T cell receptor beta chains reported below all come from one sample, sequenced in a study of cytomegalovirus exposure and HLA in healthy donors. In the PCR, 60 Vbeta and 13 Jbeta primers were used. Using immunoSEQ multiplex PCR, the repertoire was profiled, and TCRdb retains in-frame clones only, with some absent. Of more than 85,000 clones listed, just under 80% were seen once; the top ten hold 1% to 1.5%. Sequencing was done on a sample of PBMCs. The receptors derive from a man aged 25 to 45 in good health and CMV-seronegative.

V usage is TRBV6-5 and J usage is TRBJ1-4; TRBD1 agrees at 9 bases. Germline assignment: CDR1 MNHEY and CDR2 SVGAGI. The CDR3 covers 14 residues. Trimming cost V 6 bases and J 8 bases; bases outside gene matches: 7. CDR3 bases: TGTGCCAGCAGAACAGGGGGCAGTGTAGAAAAACTGTTTTTT. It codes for CASRTGGSVEKLFF.

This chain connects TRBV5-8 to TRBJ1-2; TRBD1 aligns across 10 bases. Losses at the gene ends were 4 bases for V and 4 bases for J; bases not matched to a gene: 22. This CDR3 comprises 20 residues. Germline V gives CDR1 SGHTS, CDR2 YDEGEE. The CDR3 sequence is CASSVVVARDRGGLGYGYTF. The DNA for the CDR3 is TGTGCCAGCAGCGTTGTTGTGGCTAGGGACAGGGGTGGTCTAGGCTATGGCTACACCTTC.

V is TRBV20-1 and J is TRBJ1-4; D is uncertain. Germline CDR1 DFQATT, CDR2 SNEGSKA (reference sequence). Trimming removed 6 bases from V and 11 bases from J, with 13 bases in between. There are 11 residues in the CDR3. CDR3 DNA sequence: TGCAGTGCCTCCCCTGGAGCGAAACTGTTTTTT. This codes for CSASPGAKLFF.

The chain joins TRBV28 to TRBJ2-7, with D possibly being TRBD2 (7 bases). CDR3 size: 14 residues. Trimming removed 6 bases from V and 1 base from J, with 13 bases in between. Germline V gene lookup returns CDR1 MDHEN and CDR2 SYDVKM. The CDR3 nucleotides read TGTGCCAGCAGAGTAGGGGGGGCTTCCTACGAGCAGTACTTC. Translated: CASRVGGASYEQYF.

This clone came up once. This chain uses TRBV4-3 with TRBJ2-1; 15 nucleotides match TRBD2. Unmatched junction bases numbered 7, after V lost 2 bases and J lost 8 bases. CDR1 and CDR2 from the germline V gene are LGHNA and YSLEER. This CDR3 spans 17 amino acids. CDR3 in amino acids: CASSQLRTSGGAHEQFF. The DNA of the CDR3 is TGCGCCAGCAGCCAACTACGGACTAGCGGGGGGGCCCATGAGCAGTTCTTC.

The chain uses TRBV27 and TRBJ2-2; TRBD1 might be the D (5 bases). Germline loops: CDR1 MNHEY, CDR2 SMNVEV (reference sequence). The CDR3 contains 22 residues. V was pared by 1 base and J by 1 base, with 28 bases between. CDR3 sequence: CASSLWGIVGLGVEVNTGELFF. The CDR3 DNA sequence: TGTGCCAGCAGTTTATGGGGAATCGTGGGGCTAGGTGTAGAGGTGAACACCGGGGAGCTGTTTTTT.

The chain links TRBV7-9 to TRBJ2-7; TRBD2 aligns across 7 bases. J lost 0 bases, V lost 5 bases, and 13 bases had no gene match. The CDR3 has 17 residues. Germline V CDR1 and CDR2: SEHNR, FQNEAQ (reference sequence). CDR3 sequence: CASSPPGMLAVSYEQYF. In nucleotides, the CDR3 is TGTGCCAGCAGCCCACCTGGGATGCTAGCGGTCTCCTACGAGCAGTACTTC.

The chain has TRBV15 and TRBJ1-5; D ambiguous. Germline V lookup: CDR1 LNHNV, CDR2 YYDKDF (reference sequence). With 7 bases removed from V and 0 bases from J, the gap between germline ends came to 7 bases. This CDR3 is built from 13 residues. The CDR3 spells CATTDNSNQPQHF. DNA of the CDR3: TGTGCCACCACAGACAATAGCAATCAGCCCCAGCATTTT.

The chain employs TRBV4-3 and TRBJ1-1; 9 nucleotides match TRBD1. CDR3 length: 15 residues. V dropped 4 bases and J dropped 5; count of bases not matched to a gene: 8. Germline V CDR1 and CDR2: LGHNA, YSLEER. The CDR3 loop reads CASSRLTGGGTEAFF. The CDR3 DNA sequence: TGCGCCAGCAGCCGATTGACAGGGGGAGGAACTGAAGCTTTCTTT.

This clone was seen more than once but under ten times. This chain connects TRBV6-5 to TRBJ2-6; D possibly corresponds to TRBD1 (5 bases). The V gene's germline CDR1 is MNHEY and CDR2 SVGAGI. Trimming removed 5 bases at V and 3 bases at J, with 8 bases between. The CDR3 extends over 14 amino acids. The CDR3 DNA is TGTGCCAGCAGTGCCCAGGGTGGGGCCAACGTCCTGACTTTC. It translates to CASSAQGGANVLTF.

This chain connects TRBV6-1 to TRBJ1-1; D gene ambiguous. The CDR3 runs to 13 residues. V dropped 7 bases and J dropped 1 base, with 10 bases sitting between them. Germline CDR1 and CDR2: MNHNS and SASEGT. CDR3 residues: CASTIGGNTEAFF. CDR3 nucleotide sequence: TGTGCCAGCACAATTGGAGGGAACACTGAAGCTTTCTTT.

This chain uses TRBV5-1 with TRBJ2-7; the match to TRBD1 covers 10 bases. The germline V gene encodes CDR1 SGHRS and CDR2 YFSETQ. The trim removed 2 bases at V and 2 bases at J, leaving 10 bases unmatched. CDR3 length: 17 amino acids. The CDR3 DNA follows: TGCGCCAGCAGCTTCCCTCGGGACAGGGGACGTGCCTACGAGCAGTACTTC. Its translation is CASSFPRDRGRAYEQYF.

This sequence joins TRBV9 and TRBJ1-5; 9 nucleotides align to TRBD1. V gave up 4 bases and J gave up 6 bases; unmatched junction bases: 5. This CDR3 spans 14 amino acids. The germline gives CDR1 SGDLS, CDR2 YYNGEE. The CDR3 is CASSPGQGGQPQHF. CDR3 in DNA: TGTGCCAGCAGCCCGGGACAGGGTGGTCAGCCCCAGCATTTT.

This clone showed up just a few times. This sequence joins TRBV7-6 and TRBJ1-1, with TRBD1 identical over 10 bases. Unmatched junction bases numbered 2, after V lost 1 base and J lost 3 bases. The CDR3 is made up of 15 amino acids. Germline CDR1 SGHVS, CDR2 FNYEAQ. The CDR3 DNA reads TGTGCCAGCAGCTTAGGGACAGGGGGGGACACTGAAGCTTTCTTT. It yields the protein CASSLGTGGDTEAFF.

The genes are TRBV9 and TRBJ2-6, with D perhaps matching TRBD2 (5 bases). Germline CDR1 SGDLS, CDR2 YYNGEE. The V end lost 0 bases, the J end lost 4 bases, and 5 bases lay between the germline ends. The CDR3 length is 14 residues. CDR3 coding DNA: TGTGCCAGCAGCGTAGGCGGGGGGGCCAACGTCCTGACTTTC. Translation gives CASSVGGGANVLTF.

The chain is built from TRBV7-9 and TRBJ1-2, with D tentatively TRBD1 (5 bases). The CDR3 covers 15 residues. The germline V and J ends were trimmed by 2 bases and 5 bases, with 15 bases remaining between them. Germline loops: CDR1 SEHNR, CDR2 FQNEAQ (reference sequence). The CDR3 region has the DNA TGTGCCAGCAGCTTATCTGGGCGGGGGAGGTATGGCTACACCTTC. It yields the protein CASSLSGRGRYGYTF.

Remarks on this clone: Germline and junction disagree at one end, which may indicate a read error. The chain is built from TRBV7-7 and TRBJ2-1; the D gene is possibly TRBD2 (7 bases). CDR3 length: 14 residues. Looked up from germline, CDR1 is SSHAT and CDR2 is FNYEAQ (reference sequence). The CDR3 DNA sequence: TGTGCTAGCAGCACCGCGGCGGGGGCAAGTGAGCAGTTCTTC. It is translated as CASSTAAGASEQFF.

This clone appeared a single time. The CDR3 loop reads CASSLANGGGTGELFF. The CDR3 nucleotides read TGTGCCAGCAGCTTAGCGAACGGGGGGGGCACCGGGGAGCTGTTTTTT. The V and J genes are TRBV7-2 and TRBJ2-2; TRBD2 matches 8 bases. The germline CDR1 and CDR2 sequences are SGHTA and FQGNSA. Unmatched junction bases numbered 4, after V lost 0 bases and J lost 4 bases. The CDR3 contains 16 residues.

For the CDR3, the DNA is TGCGCCAGCAGTGAGCGGAACACCATATATTTT. This encodes CASSERNTIYF. V gene TRBV10-1 combines with J gene TRBJ1-3; D not resolved. The CDR3 sequence is 11 residues long. Germline lookup yields CDR1 WNHNN and CDR2 SYGVQD (reference sequence). Trimming stripped 2 bases from V and 7 bases from J, with 3 bases between.

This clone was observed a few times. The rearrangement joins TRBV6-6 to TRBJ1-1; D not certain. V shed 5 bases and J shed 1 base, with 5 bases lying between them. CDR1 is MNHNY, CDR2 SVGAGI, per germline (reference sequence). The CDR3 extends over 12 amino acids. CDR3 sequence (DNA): TGTGCCAGCAGTCGGGGGAACACTGAAGCTTTCTTT. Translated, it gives CASSRGNTEAFF.

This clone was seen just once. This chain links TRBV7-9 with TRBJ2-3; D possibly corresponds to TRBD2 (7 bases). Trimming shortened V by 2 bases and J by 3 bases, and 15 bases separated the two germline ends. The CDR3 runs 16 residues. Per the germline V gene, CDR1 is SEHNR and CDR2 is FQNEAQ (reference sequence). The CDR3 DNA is TGTGCCAGCAGCTTATTGGGGGGGCCCACAACAGATACGCAGTATTTT. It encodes CASSLLGGPTTDTQYF.

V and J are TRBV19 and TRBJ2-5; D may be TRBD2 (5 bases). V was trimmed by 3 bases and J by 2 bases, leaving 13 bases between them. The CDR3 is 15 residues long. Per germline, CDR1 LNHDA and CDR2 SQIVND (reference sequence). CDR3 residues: CASSIRVTGQETQYF. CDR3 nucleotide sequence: TGTGCCAGTAGTATCCGGGTGACGGGGCAAGAGACCCAGTACTTC.

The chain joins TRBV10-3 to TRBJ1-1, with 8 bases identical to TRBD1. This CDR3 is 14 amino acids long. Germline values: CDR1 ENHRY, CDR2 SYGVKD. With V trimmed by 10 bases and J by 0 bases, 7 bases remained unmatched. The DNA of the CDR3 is TGTGCCACCGAAGACAGGGGATTGAACACTGAAGCTTTCTTT. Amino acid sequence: CATEDRGLNTEAFF.

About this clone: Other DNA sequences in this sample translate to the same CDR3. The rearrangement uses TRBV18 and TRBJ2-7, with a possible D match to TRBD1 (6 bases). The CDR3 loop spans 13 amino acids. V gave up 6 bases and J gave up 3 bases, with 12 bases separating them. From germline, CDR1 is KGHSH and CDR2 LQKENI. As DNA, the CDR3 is TGTGCCAGCTCGCCCCCGGACAGCTACGAGCAGTACTTC. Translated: CASSPPDSYEQYF.

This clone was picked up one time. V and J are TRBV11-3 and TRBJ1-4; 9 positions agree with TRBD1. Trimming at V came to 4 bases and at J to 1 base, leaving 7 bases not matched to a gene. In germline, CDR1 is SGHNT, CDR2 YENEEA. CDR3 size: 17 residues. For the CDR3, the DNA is TGTGCCAGCAGCTACCGGGACAGGGTAATAACTAATGAAAAACTGTTTTTT. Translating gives CASSYRDRVITNEKLFF. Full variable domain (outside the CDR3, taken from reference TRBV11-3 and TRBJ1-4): EAGVVQSPRYKIIEKKQPVAFWCNPISGHNTLYWYLQNLGQGPELLIRYENEEAVDDSQLPKDRFSAERLKGVDSTLKIQPAELGDSAVYLCASSYRDRVITNEKLFFGSGTQLSVL.